The rows below give T cell receptor beta chains drawn from one sample of a study of blood T cell repertoires in COVID-19. Libraries were prepared by immunoSEQ multiplex PCR; TCRdb keeps only in-frame clonotypes and omits some of them. The table has 130,000 or so clones, around nine tenths seen once. Sequencing was done on a sample of peripheral blood. The receptors were gathered from a human donor in a cohort sampled during active COVID-19. Each CDR3 is given without its conserved first and last residue. A clone size is listed for some rows: how often the clone was seen (once, few, many), or a class if it is expanded.

len,j_gene,v_gene,abundance,CDR3aa
11,TRBJ2-3,TRBV3-1/TRBV3-2,-,ASTRLGADTQY
13,TRBJ2-5,TRBV7-2,once,ASSPVKPGAATQY
12,TRBJ2-3,TRBV11-2,-,ASSLWGGTDTQY
14,TRBJ2-2,TRBV24-1,-,ATSDLWRGSTGELF
13,TRBJ1-4,TRBV5-1,-,ASSLRTGEREKLF
13,TRBJ1-1,TRBV27,once,ASSLFAQTGTEAF
15,TRBJ2-7,TRBV9,-,ASSAVSAGPYSYEQY
11,TRBJ2-3,TRBV24-1,-,ATSTGGSDTQY
12,TRBJ1-1,TRBV5-4,-,ASSSFSGGAEAF
13,TRBJ1-5,TRBV6-2/TRBV6-3,-,ASSPTGVANQPQH
11,TRBJ1-2,TRBV19,-,ASTYQASEGYT
12,TRBJ2-7,TRBV7-9,-,ASSPRDRVYEQY
13,TRBJ2-3,TRBV5-6,-,ASSASSGSTDTQY
12,TRBJ2-1,TRBV30,-,AWSLNPGYNEQF
9,TRBJ1-2,TRBV11-2,-,ASSLSFGYT
14,TRBJ2-7,TRBV28,once,ASSPGLAGGFYEQY
14,TRBJ2-2,TRBV19,-,ASSIRGQGRGGELF
8,TRBJ1-1,TRBV19,few,ASGNSEAF
12,TRBJ2-2,TRBV29-1,-,SAGQGPNTGELF
11,TRBJ1-5,TRBV19,once,ASSPGGSQPQH
12,TRBJ1-1,TRBV9,-,ASSVSWGGTEAF
12,TRBJ2-5,TRBV7-2,-,ASSHQGAGETQY
10,TRBJ2-7,TRBV6-5,-,ASSYSREEQY
12,TRBJ2-3,TRBV9,few,ASSDSGGFTTQY
13,TRBJ2-1,TRBV28,-,ASSFAGFSYNEQF
13,TRBJ2-2,TRBV27,-,ASSLSFPGVGELF
10,TRBJ1-5,TRBV27,-,ASSIGNQPQH
12,TRBJ2-5,TRBV2,-,ASMRRESQETQY
14,TRBJ2-1,TRBV6-4,once,ASSDFSRDRGRRRF
15,TRBJ2-2,TRBV18,-,ASSPGTGRANTGELF
12,TRBJ2-5,TRBV5-4,-,ASSLRGGGETQY
11,TRBJ1-2,TRBV7-9,-,ASSRQGFGGYT
14,TRBJ2-6,TRBV28,-,ASSLTQASGANVLT
11,TRBJ2-3,TRBV5-1,-,ASSLEGADTQY
13,TRBJ2-1,TRBV11-2,-,ASSLDRDSYNEQF
13,TRBJ2-5,TRBV11-2,-,ASSWDRGQLETQY
11,TRBJ1-1,TRBV19,-,ASEGLGNTEAF
15,TRBJ2-7,TRBV3-1/TRBV3-2,few,ASSQTTSGRGSYEQY
11,TRBJ1-4,TRBV5-6,-,ASSEIPGGKLF
9,TRBJ2-1,TRBV29-1,-,SVGGDNEQF